A selection of T cell receptor beta chains follows, all from one sample in a study of blood T cell repertoires in COVID-19. The method was immunoSEQ multiplex PCR; TCRdb's version includes in-frame clones alone and lacks a portion of them. In the table there are 130,000 to 150,000 clones, 85% to 90% of which are singletons. The material sequenced was peripheral blood. The receptors stem from a man aged 50-60 years with active or convalescent COVID-19. The CDR3 runs from the conserved cysteine through the conserved F or W. A D gene is named only where the DNA matches it firmly. Only part of the rows carry a size: once, few, many, or a class if the clone is expanded.

J gene: TRBJ1-4; D gene: TRBD1; V gene: TRBV5-8; clone size: .; CDR3 protein: CASSERTGGNEKLFF; CDR3 DNA: TGTGCCAGCAGCGAAAGGACAGGGGGAAATGAAAAACTGTTTTTT
J gene: TRBJ1-1; D gene: TRBD1; V gene: TRBV4-3; clone size: few; CDR3 protein: CASSHRTGGTEAFF; CDR3 DNA: TGCGCCAGCAGCCACCGGACAGGGGGAACTGAAGCTTTCTTT
J gene: TRBJ1-4; D gene: .; V gene: TRBV18; clone size: .; CDR3 protein: CASSPPFGDEKLFF; CDR3 DNA: TGTGCCAGCTCACCACCGTTCGGGGATGAAAAACTGTTTTTT
J gene: TRBJ2-7; D gene: TRBD2; V gene: TRBV27; clone size: .; CDR3 protein: CASMAGGGSEQYF; CDR3 DNA: TGTGCCAGCATGGCCGGGGGGGGCAGCGAGCAGTACTTC
J gene: TRBJ1-6; D gene: TRBD1; V gene: TRBV7-3; clone size: few; CDR3 protein: CASSSGQANSPLHF; CDR3 DNA: TGTGCCAGCAGCTCGGGACAGGCAAATTCACCCCTCCACTTT
J gene: TRBJ2-4; D gene: TRBD2; V gene: TRBV18; clone size: .; CDR3 protein: CASSPGTSQNIQYF; CDR3 DNA: TGTGCCAGCTCACCAGGGACTAGCCAAAACATTCAGTACTTC
J gene: TRBJ2-2; D gene: TRBD1; V gene: TRBV29-1; clone size: .; CDR3 protein: CSVDLTGGKNTGELFF; CDR3 DNA: TGCAGCGTTGACCTGACAGGGGGCAAAAACACCGGGGAGCTGTTTTTT
J gene: TRBJ2-3; D gene: TRBD2; V gene: TRBV10-3; clone size: .; CDR3 protein: CAISAGASGVDTQYF; CDR3 DNA: TGTGCCATCAGTGCCGGGGCTAGCGGAGTAGATACGCAGTATTTT
J gene: TRBJ2-3; D gene: TRBD2; V gene: TRBV5-1; clone size: .; CDR3 protein: CASSLVAGVTDTQYF; CDR3 DNA: TGCGCCAGCAGCTTGGTGGCGGGGGTCACAGATACGCAGTATTTT
J gene: TRBJ2-2; D gene: TRBD1; V gene: TRBV5-4; clone size: .; CDR3 protein: CASSPGQAYTGELFF; CDR3 DNA: TGTGCCAGCAGCCCGGGACAGGCTTACACCGGGGAGCTGTTTTTT
J gene: TRBJ1-5; D gene: TRBD1; V gene: TRBV19; clone size: .; CDR3 protein: CASSIPGGSQPQHF; CDR3 DNA: TGTGCCAGTAGTATCCCAGGGGGCTCGCAGCCCCAGCATTTT
J gene: TRBJ2-7; D gene: .; V gene: TRBV27; clone size: few; CDR3 protein: CASRDSGTIHEQYF; CDR3 DNA: TGTGCCAGCAGAGATAGCGGTACCATCCACGAGCAGTACTTC
J gene: TRBJ1-1; D gene: TRBD1; V gene: TRBV18; clone size: once; CDR3 protein: CASSPLPRGTNTEAFF; CDR3 DNA: TGTGCCAGCTCACCACTCCCCAGGGGGACGAACACTGAAGCTTTCTTT
J gene: TRBJ2-7; D gene: TRBD1; V gene: TRBV10-3; clone size: few; CDR3 protein: CAISAGTGMYEQYF; CDR3 DNA: TGTGCCATCAGTGCCGGGACAGGAATGTACGAGCAGTACTTC
J gene: TRBJ1-4; D gene: .; V gene: TRBV19; clone size: .; CDR3 protein: CASSIDPATMKLFF; CDR3 DNA: TGTGCCAGTAGTATAGATCCCGCGACTATGAAACTGTTTTTT
J gene: TRBJ2-7; D gene: TRBD2; V gene: TRBV28; clone size: .; CDR3 protein: CASSLGLTYEQYF; CDR3 DNA: TGTGCCAGCAGTCTGGGACTAACCTACGAGCAGTACTTC
J gene: TRBJ2-1; D gene: TRBD2; V gene: TRBV5-5; clone size: .; CDR3 protein: CASTSGGEAYNEQFF; CDR3 DNA: TGTGCCAGCACCTCTGGGGGGGAGGCTTACAATGAGCAGTTCTTC
J gene: TRBJ2-3; D gene: TRBD2; V gene: TRBV7-2; clone size: once; CDR3 protein: CASSLVAGTSTDTQYF; CDR3 DNA: TGTGCCAGCAGCTTAGTAGCGGGTACTAGCACAGATACGCAGTATTTT
J gene: TRBJ2-1; D gene: TRBD2; V gene: TRBV5-1; clone size: .; CDR3 protein: CASHISGRENEQFF; CDR3 DNA: TGCGCCAGCCACATTAGCGGGAGGGAAAATGAGCAGTTCTTC
J gene: TRBJ2-1; D gene: TRBD2; V gene: TRBV4-3; clone size: .; CDR3 protein: CASSQEPRGRAGNEQFF; CDR3 DNA: TGCGCCAGCAGCCAAGAGCCCCGCGGGAGGGCCGGGAATGAGCAGTTCTTC
J gene: TRBJ2-7; D gene: TRBD1; V gene: TRBV12-3/TRBV12-4; clone size: .; CDR3 protein: CASSRQGIYEQYF; CDR3 DNA: TGTGCCAGCAGTCGACAGGGTATCTACGAGCAGTACTTC
J gene: TRBJ2-7; D gene: .; V gene: TRBV29-1; clone size: .; CDR3 protein: CSVVRGTYEQYF; CDR3 DNA: TGCAGCGTTGTAAGAGGGACCTACGAGCAGTACTTC
J gene: TRBJ2-3; D gene: TRBD2; V gene: TRBV7-2; clone size: .; CDR3 protein: CASSLVSLAGGPNTQYF; CDR3 DNA: TGTGCCAGCAGCTTAGTCTCCCTGGCGGGAGGGCCGAATACGCAGTATTTT
J gene: TRBJ1-1; D gene: .; V gene: TRBV29-1; clone size: once; CDR3 protein: CSVSQSRGVNTEAFF; CDR3 DNA: TGCAGCGTCTCCCAGTCCCGGGGGGTGAACACTGAAGCTTTCTTT